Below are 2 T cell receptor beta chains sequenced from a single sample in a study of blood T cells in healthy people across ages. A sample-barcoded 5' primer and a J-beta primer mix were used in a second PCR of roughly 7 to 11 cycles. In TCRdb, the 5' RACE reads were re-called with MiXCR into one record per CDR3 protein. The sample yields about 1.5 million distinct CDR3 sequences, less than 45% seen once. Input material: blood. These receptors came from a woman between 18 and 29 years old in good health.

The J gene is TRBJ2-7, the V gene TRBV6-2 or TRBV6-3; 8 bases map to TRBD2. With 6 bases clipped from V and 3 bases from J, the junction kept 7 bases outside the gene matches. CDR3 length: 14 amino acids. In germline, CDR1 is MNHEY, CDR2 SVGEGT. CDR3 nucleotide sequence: TGTGCCAGCAGCCGACCTCGGGAGGGCTACGAGCAGTACTTC. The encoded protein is CASSRPREGYEQYF.

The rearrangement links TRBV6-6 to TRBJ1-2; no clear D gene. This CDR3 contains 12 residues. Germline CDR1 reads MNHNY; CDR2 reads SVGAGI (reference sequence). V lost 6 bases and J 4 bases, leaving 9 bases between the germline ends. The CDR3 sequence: CASREDSYGYTF. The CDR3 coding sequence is TGTGCCAGCAGGGAGGACTCCTATGGCTACACCTTC.